The source of this T cell receptor (beta chain) is a study of graft-versus-host responses after intestinal transplantation (dated by TCRdb to the early 2020s). Regarding the research as a whole: Recipients received multivisceral, liver-intestinal, or isolated intestinal transplants. All recipients received anti-thymocyte globulin induction followed by maintenance tacrolimus and steroids for around 3 years. Bulk TCR-beta CDR3 sequencing was used to track graft-versus-host and host-versus-graft alloreactive T cell clones in the graft, circulation and bone marrow after intestinal transplantation. Alloreactive clones were identified by sequencing pre-transplant mixed lymphocyte reaction products and comparing them with unstimulated pre-transplant donor and recipient T cells. A cohort of 24 intestinal transplant recipients, including one retransplant, was enrolled, and 3 patients lacking pretransplant specimens were excluded. Donor T cell macrochimerism was defined as a peak of at least 4% donor T cells among recipient peripheral blood mononuclear cells. Samples from a few later patients were sequenced in-house on an Illumina MiSeq with MiXCR processing rather than by the commercial service. The full study reports these points: Conclusions were limited by the relatively low number and heterogeneity of intestinal transplant patients. Early after transplant, peak levels of circulating GvH clones were associated with declines in HvG clones. In the allografts of patients with donor T cell macrochimerism, GvH to HvG T cell clonal ratios were high. GvH clones were found in recipient bone marrow, and some of the GvH clones appeared earlier in ileal mucosa or blood, which is consistent with an intestinal mucosal origin.

Turning to this clone: Base qualities are not at hand, and no much larger clone is one base apart.

The time point label on this specimen signifies: cells obtained before transplantation from donor or recipient. In the mixed lymphocyte reactions, roughly 200,000 CFSE-labeled pre-transplant responders were plated with roughly 200,000 irradiated violet-dye-labeled stimulators and cultured for approximately 6 days. Proliferating CD3+CD4+CFSE-low and CD3+CD8+CFSE-low responder cells were FACS-sorted on a BD Influx sorter after the mixed lymphocyte reaction. The library was built by means of the immunoSEQ multiplex PCR assay. For most patients, genomic DNA was isolated with the Qiagen DNeasy Blood and Tissue Kit and sent frozen to Adaptive Biotechnologies for TCR sequencing. For most patients, genomic DNA was subjected to high-throughput TCR-beta CDR3 sequencing by Adaptive Biotechnologies. The paper's data handling went like this. TCR sequencing data for 18 patients were retrieved from Adaptive's ImmunoSEQ software; three other patients were processed with MiXCR and VDJtools. To correct CD4 versus CD8 sorting errors, sequences present in both subsets at a frequency ratio below 5:1 were removed. CDR3 nucleotide sequences shared by donor and recipient were removed because the origin of these sequences could not be assigned. At least 2-fold expansion over unstimulated cells and a minimum CFSE-low frequency of 0.002% (template counts) or 0.001% (read counts) were required for clones to be classified as alloreactive. Mappable clones were those detected in sequenced pre-transplant spleen, lymph node, or MLR CFSE-low populations of the donor or recipient. Cumulative frequency of alloreactive clones was calculated as a percentage of all sequences weighted by copy number. TCRdb holds this immuneACCESS table with in-frame rearrangements only. Some clones are missing; in checked studies, unresolved V genes explain under half, and the rest has no known cause. D and trimming were read from the DNA, whereas the V and J calls and clone size are those reported in that table. A total of 15,000 or so clones appear in this sample, 25% to 30% of them only once. Of the sample, just under 4% falls within the top ten clones.

V lost 7 bases and J lost 6 bases; the stretch between them is 16 bases long. CDR1 MDHEN and CDR2 SYDVKM are derived from the germline V gene. The CDR3 numbers 14 residues from cysteine through phenylalanine. Of all the DNA, just the CDR3 is kept, 42 bases in frame from base 1. Sequences were derived from alloreactive CD4+ T cells from a mixed lymphocyte reaction culture, sampled before intestinal transplant. The intended sense of this specimen's cell subset or site label: CFSE-low proliferating T cells sorted from roughly 6-day pre-transplant mixed lymphocyte reaction (GvH or HvG direction). This receptor was identified in a human patient who received an intestinal transplant. In this chain, TRBV28 is recombined with TRBJ1-5; D gene: possibly TRBD1, on 5 matching bases. This receptor has the CDR3 CASNSPQGVQPQHF. The DNA sequence reads TGTGCCAGCAACTCTCCCCAAGGGGTTCAGCCCCAGCATTTT.